This T cell receptor (beta chain) derives from a study of STAT3 mutations in large granular lymphocyte leukemia. Across the study: Over half of T-LGLL patients had one or more immunosuppressive regimens. Overall study findings and caveats: Persisting codominant clonotypes may have hidden a small pathogenic clone. In several patients, dominant TCR clone burden exceeded STAT3 mutant burden, suggesting STAT3 mutation arose secondarily. Every T-cell large granular lymphocyte leukemia patient had at least one immunodominant TCR beta clonotype.

This CDR3 has 14 amino acids. Germline trimming cut 1 base from V and 6 bases from J; bases unmatched to any gene: 5. The germline V gene encodes CDR1 SGHTA and CDR2 FQGNSA. TCRdb's table, derived via immunoSEQ multiplex PCR, lists solely in-frame clones and lacks some. The sample has about 1,200 clones, about 44% seen once. By sample fraction, this clone is large. Its target is unknown. The V call is TRBV7-2, the J call TRBJ2-5; 7 positions agree with TRBD1. The TCR originated in a male patient in his fifties with T-cell large granular lymphocyte leukemia. Some clones in this sample may be carry-over from other donors' samples. The sequenced material came from peripheral blood mononuclear cells. The CDR3 is CASSLEGGRKTQYF. In DNA, the CDR3 is TGTGCCAGCAGCTTAGAAGGGGGCAGAAAGACCCAGTACTTC.